These 23 T cell receptor beta chains were sequenced from one sample in a study of T cell repertoires in cytomegalovirus infection. Each CDR3 protein gets one entry after TCRdb re-called the reads with MiXCR. This repertoire shows more than 650,000 distinct CDR3 sequences, approximately 34% found once; its top ten account for 2.5% to 3.5%. The source material was PBMCs. The receptors were gathered from a human donor in good health (CMV status not recorded). Some clones in this sample may be carry-over from other donors' samples.

This clonotype was seen at least ten times. The rearrangement links TRBV11-2 to TRBJ1-1; a possible D gene is TRBD1 (5 bases). This CDR3 spans 12 amino acids. The germline gives CDR1 SGHAT, CDR2 FQNNGV. The V gene lost 4 bases and the J gene lost 10 bases, with 13 bases spanning the gap. The CDR3 is CASSWDDRVAFF. The CDR3 DNA sequence: TGTGCCAGCAGCTGGGACGATAGAGTAGCTTTCTTT.

The sample holds a few counts of this clonotype. CDR3 coding DNA: TGCGCCAGCAGCCGCGGGACTAGCGGGACCCAGGGCGAGCAGTACTTC. Its protein product is CASSRGTSGTQGEQYF. The chain is built from TRBV5-1 and TRBJ2-7; 13 nucleotides line up with TRBD2. The CDR3 is 16 amino acids. Trimming removed 4 bases from V and 6 bases from J; junction bases left unmatched: 10. Germline V CDR1 and CDR2: SGHRS, YFSETQ.

This sequence joins TRBV4-1 and TRBJ2-4; perhaps TRBD1 as D (5 bases). CDR3 length equals 17 residues. The V gene lost 0 bases and the J gene lost 1 base, with 13 bases spanning the gap. CDR1 is MGHRA, CDR2 YSYEKL, per germline. Written as DNA, the CDR3 is TGCGCCAGCAGCCAAGATCAGGGTTACAGGGCCAAAAACATTCAGTACTTC. Encoded protein: CASSQDQGYRAKNIQYF.

The V call is TRBV5-4, the J call TRBJ2-2; D is unclear. The CDR3 covers 14 residues. Germline assignment: CDR1 SGHNT and CDR2 YYREEE (reference sequence). With 2 bases removed from V and 2 bases from J, the gap between germline ends came to 7 bases. CDR3 sequence reads: CASSFSDNTGELFF. In nucleotides, the CDR3 is TGTGCCAGCAGCTTCTCAGATAACACCGGGGAGCTGTTTTTT.

This clonotype was observed a few times. In DNA, the CDR3 is TGCAGTGCTAGACGGGATAGCGGGAGGCACAATGAGCAGTTCTTC. This encodes CSARRDSGRHNEQFF. V and J are TRBV20-1 and TRBJ2-1, with 10 nucleotides matching TRBD2. The CDR3 is made up of 15 amino acids. Trimming at V came to 2 bases and at J to 5 bases, leaving 6 bases not matched to a gene. CDR1 DFQATT and CDR2 SNEGSKA come from the germline V gene (reference sequence).

This clonotype was counted a few times. The V and J genes are TRBV7-9 and TRBJ2-1, with D unresolved. Per germline, CDR1 SEHNR and CDR2 FQNEAQ (reference sequence). The CDR3 runs 13 residues. The V gene lost 2 bases and the J gene lost 5 bases, with 7 bases spanning the gap. Written as DNA, the CDR3 is TGTGCCAGCAGCTTAAACGTTCACAATGAGCAGTTCTTC. Its protein is CASSLNVHNEQFF.

This clonotype was seen once. The chain uses TRBV19 and TRBJ2-7, with 9 bases fitting TRBD1. This CDR3 region has 13 residues. The germline gives CDR1 LNHDA, CDR2 SQIVND (reference sequence). The V segment lost 10 bases and the J segment 5 bases; nucleotides outside the gene matches: 9. The CDR3 coding sequence is TGTGCCACCAGGACAGGGGTATCTGACGAGCAGTACTTC. Amino acids: CATRTGVSDEQYF.

This clonotype turned up a few times. The chain's CDR3 is CASSLVRPAGETQYF. Written as DNA, the CDR3 is TGTGCCAGCAGCTTAGTACGACCCGCGGGAGAGACCCAGTACTTC. The rearrangement joins TRBV7-6 to TRBJ2-5; a weak D match, TRBD2 (5 bases). Between the trimmed V and J ends, which lost 1 base and 4 bases, there was a span of 13 bases. Looked up from germline, CDR1 is SGHVS and CDR2 is FNYEAQ. The CDR3 loop spans 15 amino acids. Combining the CDR3 with reference TRBV7-6 and TRBJ2-5 gives the whole variable domain GAGVSQSPRYKVTKRGQDVALRCDPISGHVSLYWYRQALGQGPEFLTYFNYEAQQDKSGLPNDRFSAERPEGSISTLTIQRTEQRDSAMYRCASSLVRPAGETQYFGPGTRLLVL.

The DNA of the CDR3 is TGTGCCAGCAGTTACTACCCCGGACAGGACTATGGCTACACCTTC. It yields the protein CASSYYPGQDYGYTF. V and J are TRBV6-6 and TRBJ1-2, with TRBD1 identical over 7 bases. Germline CDR1 MNHNY, CDR2 SVGAGI (reference sequence). The CDR3 is made up of 15 amino acids. V dropped 1 base and J dropped 3; count of bases not matched to a gene: 5.

This clonotype was picked up a small number of times. The gene calls are TRBV12-3 or TRBV12-4 and TRBJ2-3; D gene unclear. The ends were cut back, 8 bases at V and 2 bases at J, with 2 bases in the middle. The CDR3 loop spans 10 amino acids. The CDR3 coding sequence is TGTGCCAGCGCCACAGATACGCAGTATTTT. Its protein is CASATDTQYF.

Ten or more counts support this clonotype. This chain joins TRBV13 and TRBJ2-3, with 7 bases that match TRBD2. The germline CDR1 and CDR2 sequences are PRHDT and FYEKMQ (reference sequence). CDR3 length equals 16 residues. The V and J ends lost 4 bases and 4 bases, in that order; junction bases with no gene match: 11. CDR3 amino acids: CASSSGAGRGPDTQYF. The CDR3 DNA follows: TGTGCCAGCAGCTCCGGAGCGGGACGGGGACCAGATACGCAGTATTTT.

The V call is TRBV7-2, the J call TRBJ2-3, with D hard to call. CDR3 size: 12 residues. Trimming removed 1 base at V and 9 bases at J, with 8 bases between. The germline CDR1 and CDR2 sequences are SGHTA and FQGNSA. As DNA, the CDR3 is TGTGCCAGCAGCTTAGACCCGTTAACGCAGTATTTT. This gives the protein CASSLDPLTQYF.

In the case of this clonotype: Possible read error: a much larger clone is one base away. The J gene is TRBJ2-7, the V gene TRBV6-1; D is possibly TRBD1 (5 bases). Trimming shortened V by 7 bases and J by 0 bases, and 19 bases separated the two germline ends. This CDR3 is built from 16 residues. Looked up from germline, CDR1 is MNHNS and CDR2 is SASEGT. CDR3 sequence: CASMFEQTGFSYEQYF. The CDR3 nucleotides are TGTGCCAGCATGTTCGAACAAACAGGATTCTCCTACGAGCAGTACTTC.

This clonotype was counted at least ten times. V is TRBV7-2 and J is TRBJ1-2, with D unclear. The CDR3 runs 12 residues. Germline lookup yields CDR1 SGHTA and CDR2 FQGNSA. Between the trimmed V and J ends, which lost 0 bases and 6 bases, there was a span of 5 bases. The CDR3: CASSLASHGYTF. The DNA for the CDR3 is TGTGCCAGCAGCTTAGCCAGCCATGGCTACACCTTC.

This clonotype has only a few counts. The chain combines TRBV6-8 with TRBJ1-1, with no clear D. Germline-derived CDR1 and CDR2 are MNHGY and SAAAGT. The CDR3 spans 15 residues. Trimming removed 4 bases at V and 1 base at J, with 13 bases between. This CDR3 reads CASSSNGGSNTEAFF. CDR3 DNA: TGTGCCAGCAGTTCGAACGGTGGGTCGAACACTGAAGCTTTCTTT.

V gene TRBV6-2 or TRBV6-3 combines with J gene TRBJ1-6; TRBD1 aligns across 9 bases. The CDR3 sequence is 15 residues long. The V segment lost 10 bases and the J segment 6 bases; nucleotides outside the gene matches: 10. Germline V gene sequence: CDR1 MNHEY, CDR2 SVGEGT. Here the CDR3 reads CAIRSGTGLNSPLHF. The CDR3 nucleotides read TGTGCCATCAGATCCGGGACAGGGCTTAATTCACCCCTCCACTTT.

The rearrangement uses TRBV12-3 or TRBV12-4 and TRBJ2-7; TRBD1 aligns across 10 bases. The ends lost 5 bases at V and 5 bases at J; junction bases unmatched: 6. The CDR3 covers 14 residues. For the CDR3, the DNA is TGTGCCAGCAGTCCTGCCGGGACAGGGGACGAGCAGTACTTC. Its translation is CASSPAGTGDEQYF.

This chain connects TRBV7-2 to TRBJ1-5; 7 bases match TRBD1. The junction had 8 bases not matched to a gene; V was cut back by 5 bases and J by 7 bases. The germline V gene encodes CDR1 SGHTA and CDR2 FQGNSA. The CDR3 has 14 residues. CDR3 nucleotides: TGTGCCAGCAGCCAACGCACAGGGGACCAGCCCCAGCATTTT. Amino acid sequence: CASSQRTGDQPQHF.

The genes are TRBV27 and TRBJ1-5; D is perhaps TRBD1 (5 bases). This CDR3 has 16 amino acids. Per the germline V gene, CDR1 is MNHEY and CDR2 is SMNVEV (reference sequence). V was clipped by 1 base and J by 1 base, with 11 bases between them. The CDR3 reads CASSLWGTGSNQPQHF. CDR3 DNA sequence: TGTGCCAGCAGTTTATGGGGGACCGGCAGCAATCAGCCCCAGCATTTT.

This clonotype was found many times. This chain uses TRBV7-3 with TRBJ2-2; tentative D call: TRBD1 (5 bases). V lost 1 base and J 7 bases, leaving 10 bases between the germline ends. CDR1 and CDR2 (germline): SGHTA, FQGTGA. This CDR3 comprises 14 residues. The CDR3 spells CASSLMQGGGELFF. The CDR3 bases are TGTGCCAGCAGCTTAATGCAGGGTGGCGGGGAGCTGTTTTTT.

The chain uses TRBV29-1 and TRBJ2-2, with D possibly being TRBD2 (6 bases). The CDR3 sequence is 16 residues long. From germline, CDR1 is SQVTM and CDR2 ANQGSEA. V was clipped by 5 bases and J by 1 base, with 17 bases between them. The CDR3 here is CSVKVRDFWNTGELFF. The CDR3 DNA follows: TGCAGCGTTAAAGTCCGGGACTTTTGGAACACCGGGGAGCTGTTTTTT.

This clonotype was detected only a few times. This rearrangement joins TRBV5-4 to TRBJ2-7; D not resolved. The CDR3 covers 15 residues. Germline CDR1 SGHNT, CDR2 YYREEE (reference sequence). Trimming left V 1 base short and J 1 base short, with 12 bases between. CDR3 region: CASSLSSITSYEQYF. CDR3 nucleotides: TGTGCCAGCAGCTTGTCCTCCATTACATCCTACGAGCAGTACTTC.

The chain has TRBV25-1 and TRBJ2-5; no definite D call. Deletions cut 3 bases from V and 0 bases from J, with 8 bases between. CDR1 is MGHDK, CDR2 SYGVNS, per germline. CDR3 length equals 14 residues. In DNA form, the CDR3 reads TGTGCCAGCAGTGACAGGAGCTACCAAGAGACCCAGTACTTC. Encoded protein: CASSDRSYQETQYF.